The T cell receptor gamma chain under discussion was sequenced for a study of Vδ1+ human thymocytes. This clone was seen more than once but under ten times. Its antigen remains unknown. General observations from the study: Thymic TRG and TRD repertoires appeared highly polyclonal, with Gaussian CDR3 length distributions.

RNA was extracted from the cells and then reverse transcribed. Pooled V-gene forward primers with one constant-region reverse primer generated the CDR3 amplicons by multiplex PCR. TCRdb reprocessed the multiplex PCR reads through CATT. The sample yields around 30,000 gamma-chain clones, roughly 20% seen once. V lost 1 base, J lost 12 bases, and 12 bases stayed unmatched. The CDR3 length is 13 residues. Germline loops: CDR1 GITISATS, CDR2 ISYDGTV (reference sequence). This sequence was found in a boy under two years old who had congenital heart surgery. The rearrangement uses TRGV9 and TRGJ1 or TRGJ2. The sample was Vdelta1+ gamma-delta thymocytes from the thymus. Subset of the sample: FACS-sorted CD3+ TCRalphabeta- TCRVdelta1+ TCRVdelta2- thymocytes. CDR3 amino acids: CALWEVCQSGKLF. CDR3 DNA sequence: TGTGCCTTGTGGGAGGTTTGTCAATCGGGGAAACTCTTT.